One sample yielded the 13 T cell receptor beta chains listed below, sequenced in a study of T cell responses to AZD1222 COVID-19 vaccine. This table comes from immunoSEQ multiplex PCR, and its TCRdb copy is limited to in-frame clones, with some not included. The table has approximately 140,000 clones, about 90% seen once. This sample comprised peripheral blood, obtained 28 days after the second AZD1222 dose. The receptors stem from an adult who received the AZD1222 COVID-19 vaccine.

The CDR3 is CASSHDTDRDTGELFF. The DNA of the CDR3 is TGCGCCAGCAGCCACGATACCGACAGAGACACCGGGGAGCTGTTTTTT. The rearrangement links TRBV4-1 to TRBJ2-2, with D possibly TRBD1 on 5 matching bases. The CDR3 sequence is 16 residues long. Trimming pared 3 bases from V and 3 bases from J, leaving 14 bases between. Germline V gene lookup returns CDR1 MGHRA and CDR2 YSYEKL.

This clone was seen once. The CDR3 is CASSLQETQYF. The CDR3 coding sequence is TGTGCCAGCAGTCTCCAAGAGACCCAGTACTTC. The rearrangement links TRBV2 to TRBJ2-5; D unclear. The CDR3 is made up of 11 amino acids. Germline loops: CDR1 SNHLY, CDR2 FYNNEI. Trimming shortened V by 5 bases and J by 1 base, and 2 bases separated the two germline ends.

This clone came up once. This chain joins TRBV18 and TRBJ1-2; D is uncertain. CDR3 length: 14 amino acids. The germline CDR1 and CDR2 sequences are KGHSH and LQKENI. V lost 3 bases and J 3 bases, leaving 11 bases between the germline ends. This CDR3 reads CASSPAPRDYGYTF. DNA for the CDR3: TGTGCCAGCTCACCGGCACCAAGGGACTATGGCTACACCTTC.

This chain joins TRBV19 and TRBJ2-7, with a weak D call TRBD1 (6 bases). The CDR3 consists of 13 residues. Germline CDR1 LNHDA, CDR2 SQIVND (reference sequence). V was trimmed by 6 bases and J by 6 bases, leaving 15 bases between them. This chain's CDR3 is CASSPGQGAEQYF. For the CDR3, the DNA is TGTGCCAGTAGCCCGGGACAAGGCGCCGAGCAGTACTTC.

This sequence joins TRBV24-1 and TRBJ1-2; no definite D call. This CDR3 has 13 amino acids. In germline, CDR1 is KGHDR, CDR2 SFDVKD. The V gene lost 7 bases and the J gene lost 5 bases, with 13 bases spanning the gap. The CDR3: CATRLAPGYGYTF. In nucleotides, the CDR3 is TGTGCCACCAGATTGGCCCCTGGATATGGCTACACCTTC.

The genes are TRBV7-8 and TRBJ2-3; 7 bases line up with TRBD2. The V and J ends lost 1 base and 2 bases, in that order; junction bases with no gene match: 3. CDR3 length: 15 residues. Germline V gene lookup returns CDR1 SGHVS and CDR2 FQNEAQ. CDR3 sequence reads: CASSLVGGSTDTQYF. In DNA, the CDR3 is TGTGCCAGCAGCTTAGTCGGGGGGTCCACAGATACGCAGTATTTT.

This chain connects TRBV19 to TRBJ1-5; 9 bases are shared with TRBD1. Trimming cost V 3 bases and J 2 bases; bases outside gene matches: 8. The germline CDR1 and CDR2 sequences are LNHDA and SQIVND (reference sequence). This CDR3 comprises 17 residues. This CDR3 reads CASSMGTGFLGNQPQHF. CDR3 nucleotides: TGTGCCAGTAGTATGGGGACAGGGTTCTTGGGCAATCAGCCCCAGCATTTT.

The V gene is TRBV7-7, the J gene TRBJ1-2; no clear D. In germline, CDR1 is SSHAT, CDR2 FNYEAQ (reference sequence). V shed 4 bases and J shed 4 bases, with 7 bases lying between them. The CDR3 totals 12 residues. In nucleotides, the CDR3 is TGTGCCAGCAGCTCCCCGTCCTATGGCTACACCTTC. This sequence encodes CASSSPSYGYTF.

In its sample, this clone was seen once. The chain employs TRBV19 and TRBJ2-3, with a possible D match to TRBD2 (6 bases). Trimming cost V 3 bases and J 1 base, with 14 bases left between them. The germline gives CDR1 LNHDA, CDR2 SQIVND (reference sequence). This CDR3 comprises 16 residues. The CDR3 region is CASSILEVAGTDTQYF. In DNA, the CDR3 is TGTGCCAGTAGTATCCTTGAGGTAGCGGGCACAGATACGCAGTATTTT.

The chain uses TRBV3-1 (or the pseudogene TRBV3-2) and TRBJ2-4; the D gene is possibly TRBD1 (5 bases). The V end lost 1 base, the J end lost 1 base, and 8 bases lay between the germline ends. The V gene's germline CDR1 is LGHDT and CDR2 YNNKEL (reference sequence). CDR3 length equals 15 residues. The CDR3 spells CASSQAGMAKNIQYF. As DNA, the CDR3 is TGTGCCAGCAGCCAAGCAGGGATGGCCAAAAACATTCAGTACTTC.

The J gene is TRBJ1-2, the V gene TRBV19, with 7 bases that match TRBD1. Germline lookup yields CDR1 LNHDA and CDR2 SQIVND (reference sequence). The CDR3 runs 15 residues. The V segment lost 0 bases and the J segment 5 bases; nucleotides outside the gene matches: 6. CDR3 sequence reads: CASSIDYDREYGYTF. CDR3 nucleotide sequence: TGTGCCAGTAGTATAGATTATGACAGGGAATATGGCTACACCTTC.

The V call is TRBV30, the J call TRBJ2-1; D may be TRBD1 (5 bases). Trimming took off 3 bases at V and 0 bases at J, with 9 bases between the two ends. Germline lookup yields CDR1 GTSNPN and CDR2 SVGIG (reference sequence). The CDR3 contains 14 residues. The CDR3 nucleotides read TGTGCCTGGAGAAGTCAGGGCTCCTACAATGAGCAGTTCTTC. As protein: CAWRSQGSYNEQFF.

The CDR3 nucleotides are TGTGCCAGCAGCGAGGGACAGTTCTTTAACTATGGCTACACCTTC. Its protein product is CASSEGQFFNYGYTF. The chain is built from TRBV6-5 and TRBJ1-2; 7 bases line up with TRBD1. This CDR3 contains 15 residues. V gave up 6 bases and J gave up 1 base; unmatched junction bases: 8. In germline, CDR1 is MNHEY, CDR2 SVGAGI.